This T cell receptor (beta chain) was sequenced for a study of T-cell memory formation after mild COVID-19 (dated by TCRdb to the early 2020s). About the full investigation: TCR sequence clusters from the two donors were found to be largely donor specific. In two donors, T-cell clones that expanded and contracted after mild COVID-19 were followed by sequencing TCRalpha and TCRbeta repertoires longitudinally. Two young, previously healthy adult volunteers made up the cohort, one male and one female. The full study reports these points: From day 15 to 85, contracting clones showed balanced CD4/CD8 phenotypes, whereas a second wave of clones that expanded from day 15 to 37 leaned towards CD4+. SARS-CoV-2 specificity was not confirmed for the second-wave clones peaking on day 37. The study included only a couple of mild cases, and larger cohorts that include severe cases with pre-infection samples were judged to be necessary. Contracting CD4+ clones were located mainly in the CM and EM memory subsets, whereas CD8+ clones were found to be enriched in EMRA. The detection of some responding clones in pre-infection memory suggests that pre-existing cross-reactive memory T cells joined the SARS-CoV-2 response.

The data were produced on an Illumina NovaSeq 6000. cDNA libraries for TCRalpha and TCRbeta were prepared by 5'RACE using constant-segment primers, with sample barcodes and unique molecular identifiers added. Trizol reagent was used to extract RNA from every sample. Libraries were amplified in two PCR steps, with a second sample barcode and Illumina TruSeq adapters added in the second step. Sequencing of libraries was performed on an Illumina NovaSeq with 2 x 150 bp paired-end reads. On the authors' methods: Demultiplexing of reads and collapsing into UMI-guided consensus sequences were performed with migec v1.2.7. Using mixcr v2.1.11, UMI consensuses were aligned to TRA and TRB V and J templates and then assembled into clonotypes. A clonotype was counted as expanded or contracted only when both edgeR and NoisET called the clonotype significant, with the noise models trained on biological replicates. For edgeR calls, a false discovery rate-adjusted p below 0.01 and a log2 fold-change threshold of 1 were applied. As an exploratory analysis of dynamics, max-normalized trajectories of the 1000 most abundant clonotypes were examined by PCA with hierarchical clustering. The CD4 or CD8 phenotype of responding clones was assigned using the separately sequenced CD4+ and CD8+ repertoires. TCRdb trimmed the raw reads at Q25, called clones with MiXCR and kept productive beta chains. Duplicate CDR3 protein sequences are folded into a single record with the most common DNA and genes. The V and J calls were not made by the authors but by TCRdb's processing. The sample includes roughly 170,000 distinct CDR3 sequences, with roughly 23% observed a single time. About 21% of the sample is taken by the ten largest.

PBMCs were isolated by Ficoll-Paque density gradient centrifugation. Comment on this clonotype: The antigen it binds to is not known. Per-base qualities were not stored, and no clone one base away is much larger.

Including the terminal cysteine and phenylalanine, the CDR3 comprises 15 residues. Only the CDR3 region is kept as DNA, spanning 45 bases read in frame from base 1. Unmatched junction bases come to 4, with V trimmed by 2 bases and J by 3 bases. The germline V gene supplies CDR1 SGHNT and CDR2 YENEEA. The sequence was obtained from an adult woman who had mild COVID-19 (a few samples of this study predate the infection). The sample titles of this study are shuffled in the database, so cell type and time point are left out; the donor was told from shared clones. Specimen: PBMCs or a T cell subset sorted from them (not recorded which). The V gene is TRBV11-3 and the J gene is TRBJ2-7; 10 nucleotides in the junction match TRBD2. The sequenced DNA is TGTGCCAGCAGCTTAAGGACTAGCGGAGGCTACGAGCAGTACTTC. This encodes CASSLRTSGGYEQYF.